The clone carrying this TCR beta chain was detected ten times or more. What it recognizes is unknown. These data are taken from a study of T cell repertoires in cytomegalovirus infection. Study in general: The authors relied on CMV epitopes, both recently identified HLA-C-restricted and well-studied HLA-B-restricted. Public TCR beta signatures provided an indication of both CMV infection and a matching HLA type. Whole-study results and caveats: CMV-specific HLA-C-restricted TCR beta clonotypes dominated the ex vivo response.

Germline V CDR1 and CDR2: MGHDK, SYGVNS. The V end lost 6 bases, the J end lost 1 base, and 10 bases lay between the germline ends. The CDR3 runs to 14 residues. TCRdb fed the reads into MiXCR, producing one record per CDR3 protein. Of about 150,000 distinct CDR3 sequences in the sample, about 32% were seen once. The input for sequencing was CD8+ T cells from cultured PBMCs, taken from culture after CMV antigen stimulation. The rearrangement uses TRBV25-1 and TRBJ2-1; tentatively, D is TRBD1 (5 bases). The sequence derives from a human donor in good health (CMV status not recorded). Some clones in this sample may be carry-over from other donors' samples. CDR3 in amino acids: CASRPGYSYNEQFF. CDR3 sequence (DNA): TGTGCCAGCAGGCCAGGGTATTCCTACAATGAGCAGTTCTTC.